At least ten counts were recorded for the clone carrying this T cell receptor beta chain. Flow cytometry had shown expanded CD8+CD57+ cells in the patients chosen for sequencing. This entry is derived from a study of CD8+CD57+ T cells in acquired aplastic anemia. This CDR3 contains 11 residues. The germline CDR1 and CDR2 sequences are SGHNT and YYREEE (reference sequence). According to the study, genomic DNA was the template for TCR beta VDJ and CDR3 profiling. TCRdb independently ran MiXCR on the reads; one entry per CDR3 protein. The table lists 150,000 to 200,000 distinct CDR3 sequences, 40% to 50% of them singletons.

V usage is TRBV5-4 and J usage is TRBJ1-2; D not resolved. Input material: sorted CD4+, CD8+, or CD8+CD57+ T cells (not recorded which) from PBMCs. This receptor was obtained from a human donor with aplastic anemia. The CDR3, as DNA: TGTGCTACCGGCACCAACTATGGCTACACCTTC. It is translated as CATGTNYGYTF.